What follows are 13 T cell receptor beta chains derived from one specimen sequenced in a study of post-analysis software for immune sequencing data. Included in the TCR beta cDNA libraries were unique molecular identifiers. MiXCR, run by TCRdb on the PCR reads, gives a single entry per CDR3 protein. The table lists under 900,000 distinct CDR3 sequences, 53% of them singletons, with approximately 4.5% in the top ten. The antigens these receptors bind are not known. The study, taken as a whole, reports: Included in a set of several TRBV segments more frequent in patients than controls were TRBV5-6, TRBV5-1 and TRBV20-1.

Sequencing was carried out using blood. Every receptor here comes from a girl between 5 and 17 years old with multiple sclerosis.

V and J are TRBV18 and TRBJ1-1; a weak D match, TRBD1 (6 bases). This CDR3 region has 15 residues. Germline CDR1 KGHSH, CDR2 LQKENI. V dropped 1 base and J dropped 1 base, with 10 bases sitting between them. The CDR3 DNA reads TGTGCCAGCTCACCACGGACAGTCAAGAACACTGAAGCTTTCTTT. Encoded protein: CASSPRTVKNTEAFF.

The V gene is TRBV29-1, the J gene TRBJ2-5, with unresolved D. The ends were cut back, 1 base at V and 9 bases at J, with 15 bases in the middle. Germline CDR1 reads SQVTM; CDR2 reads ANQGSEA. CDR3 size: 13 residues. The CDR3 DNA sequence: TGCAGCGTTGAAGTAGGCGGAGTGTTGGCCCAGTACTTC. Translating it yields CSVEVGGVLAQYF.

The chain joins TRBV11-2 to TRBJ2-7; D is unresolved. Germline V gene data show CDR1 as SGHAT and CDR2 as FQNNGV. The CDR3 covers 13 residues. Between the trimmed V and J ends, which lost 1 base and 6 bases, there was a span of 10 bases. CDR3 region: CASSLVGPSEQYF. Here the CDR3 DNA reads TGTGCCAGCAGCTTAGTTGGCCCCAGCGAGCAGTACTTC.

CDR3 in DNA: TGCAGCGTCCACGACAGGGGAGAGACCCAGTACTTC. This sequence encodes CSVHDRGETQYF. The chain joins TRBV29-1 to TRBJ2-5; TRBD1 matches 8 bases. Per the germline V gene, CDR1 is SQVTM and CDR2 is ANQGSEA. This CDR3 is built from 12 residues. With 6 bases clipped from V and 4 bases from J, the junction kept 4 bases outside the gene matches.

A single count supports this clonotype. V usage is TRBV9 and J usage is TRBJ2-3; 7 bases are shared with TRBD1. The V and J ends lost 1 base and 3 bases, in that order; junction bases with no gene match: 5. This CDR3 contains 15 residues. The germline gives CDR1 SGDLS, CDR2 YYNGEE. The CDR3 DNA reads TGTGCCAGCAGCGTATCGACAGGGATGACAGATACGCAGTATTTT. Encoded protein: CASSVSTGMTDTQYF.

The rearrangement links TRBV12-3 or TRBV12-4 to TRBJ2-1; D is perhaps TRBD1 or TRBD2 (7 bases each). V dropped 4 bases and J dropped 7 bases, with 14 bases sitting between them. There are 14 residues in the CDR3. As DNA, the CDR3 is TGTGCCAGCAGTTCGACAGGGAGGGTGAATGAGCAGTTCTTC. It yields the protein CASSSTGRVNEQFF.

The V call is TRBV7-2, the J call TRBJ1-2; a possible D gene is TRBD1 (6 bases). Between the trimmed V and J ends, which lost 6 bases and 3 bases, there was a span of 14 bases. CDR3 length: 14 amino acids. Germline CDR1 is SGHTA and CDR2 is FQGNSA. The CDR3 region has the DNA TGTGCCAGCAGATCCGGACAGATTTACTATGGCTACACCTTC. Its translation: CASRSGQIYYGYTF.

This chain links TRBV20-1 with TRBJ1-1; D ambiguous. The ends were cut back, 1 base at V and 1 base at J, with 13 bases in the middle. Looked up from germline, CDR1 is DFQATT and CDR2 is SNEGSKA (reference sequence). CDR3 size: 15 residues. CDR3 loop: CSARVPPGRNTEAFF. CDR3 DNA: TGCAGTGCTAGAGTTCCCCCCGGACGGAACACTGAAGCTTTCTTT.

The chain carries TRBV29-1 and TRBJ2-7, with D uncertain. The CDR3 totals 14 residues. V lost 5 bases, J lost 0 bases, and 14 bases lay in between. The germline gives CDR1 SQVTM, CDR2 ANQGSEA. The CDR3 loop is CSVKVRLSSYEQYF. CDR3 bases: TGCAGCGTTAAGGTGAGGCTGAGCTCCTACGAGCAGTACTTC.

The chain has TRBV4-1 and TRBJ2-1, with TRBD2 matching over 10 bases. CDR3 size: 15 residues. V lost 0 bases to trimming and J lost 7 bases; unmatched junction nucleotides: 3. From germline, CDR1 is MGHRA and CDR2 YSYEKL. The CDR3 loop reads CASSQEPTSGNEQFF. The CDR3 nucleotides read TGCGCCAGCAGCCAAGAGCCGACTAGCGGGAATGAGCAGTTCTTC.

In DNA, the CDR3 is TGTGCCAGCAGTAAACGAACCACGGAAAGTCACCCCCTTCACAATGAGCAGTTCTTC. It is translated as CASSKRTTESHPLHNEQFF. This rearrangement joins TRBV27 to TRBJ2-1; no clear D. The V gene lost 5 bases and the J gene lost 5 bases, with 28 bases spanning the gap. CDR3 size: 19 residues. Germline V gene sequence: CDR1 MNHEY, CDR2 SMNVEV (reference sequence).

The chain uses TRBV20-1 and TRBJ2-4, with a tentative D call TRBD1 (6 bases). Germline V CDR1 and CDR2: DFQATT, SNEGSKA (reference sequence). V lost 5 bases and J 1 base, leaving 15 bases between the germline ends. The length of the CDR3 is 15 residues. This CDR3 is CSAFPAGQAKNIQYF. The CDR3 DNA follows: TGCAGTGCTTTCCCCGCCGGACAGGCCAAAAACATTCAGTACTTC.

The chain employs TRBV5-1 and TRBJ2-7; 9 positions agree with TRBD2. This CDR3 is built from 16 residues. After removal of 4 bases from V and 5 bases from J, the junction contained 13 bases not matched to a gene. Germline V lookup: CDR1 SGHRS, CDR2 YFSETQ. The CDR3 DNA reads as TGCGCCAGCAGCCACCCCCTGGCTAGCGGGGCCCACGAGCAGTACTTC. The encoded protein is CASSHPLASGAHEQYF.